One sample yielded the 3 T cell receptor beta chains listed below, sequenced in a study of cytomegalovirus exposure and HLA in healthy donors. The PCR used 60 Vbeta and 13 Jbeta primers. The assay was immunoSEQ multiplex PCR, and TCRdb's table has in-frame clones only and misses some. The table lists over 150,000 clones, roughly 80% of them singletons. Sequencing input: PBMCs. These receptors were taken from a male donor in good health and CMV-seronegative.

This clone has a single count. The V call is TRBV2, the J call TRBJ2-3; 15 bases are a match to TRBD2. The junction had 6 bases not matched to a gene; V was cut back by 5 bases and J by 6 bases. Germline V CDR1 and CDR2: SNHLY, FYNNEI. The CDR3 loop spans 16 amino acids. CDR3 DNA sequence: TGTGCCAGCAGTAAGGGACTAGCGGGGGGCATCGATACGCAGTATTTT. This encodes CASSKGLAGGIDTQYF.

A few counts support this clone. The chain carries TRBV7-8 and TRBJ2-7, with 15 nucleotides matching TRBD2. V shed 6 bases and J 1 base; nucleotides not matched to a gene: 1. Germline lookup yields CDR1 SGHVS and CDR2 FQNEAQ. The CDR3 consists of 15 residues. CDR3 protein: CASSGTSGRSYEQYF. CDR3 DNA: TGTGCCAGCAGTGGGACTAGCGGGAGGTCCTACGAGCAGTACTTC.

This clone appeared once. This chain uses TRBV6-6 with TRBJ1-6, with TRBD1 matching 9 bases. Germline V gene sequence: CDR1 MNHNY, CDR2 SVGAGI (reference sequence). The CDR3 contains 13 residues. V gave up 8 bases and J gave up 10 bases; unmatched junction bases: 6. The DNA of the CDR3 is TGTGCCAGCGGCCGGACAGGGGACTCACCCCTCCACTTT. It specifies CASGRTGDSPLHF.